The next 9 T cell receptor beta chains were all read from a single sample in a study of T-cell memory formation after mild COVID-19. TCRdb analysed the 5' RACE reads with MiXCR anew, one entry per CDR3 protein. The table includes roughly 370,000 distinct CDR3 sequences, 15% to 20% detected once. The sequenced sample was PBMCs or a T cell subset sorted from them (not recorded which). The receptors here all came from a man aged 18 to 29 who had mild COVID-19 (a few samples of this study predate the infection). Cell type and time point are not known.

This clonotype appeared a few times. The rearrangement joins TRBV6-5 to TRBJ2-2, with 8 bases identical to TRBD1. CDR1 MNHEY and CDR2 SVGAGI come from the germline V gene. The CDR3 length is 13 residues. V shed 4 bases and J 7 bases; nucleotides not matched to a gene: 2. The CDR3 sequence is CASSFGQGGELFF. CDR3 nucleotides: TGTGCCAGCAGTTTTGGACAGGGCGGGGAGCTGTTTTTT.

The chain couples TRBV23-1 to TRBJ2-2; D remains ambiguous. TRBV23-1 is sorted into the ORF group, with uncertain function. This CDR3 has 15 amino acids. Trimming left V 0 bases short and J 7 bases short, with 12 bases between. The CDR3 coding sequence is TGCGCCAGCAGTCAATCTTGGCGACGGATCGGGGAGCTGTTTTTT. Protein: CASSQSWRRIGELFF.

This clonotype showed up just a few times. The chain links TRBV7-2 to TRBJ2-5, with 7 nucleotides matching TRBD2. Losses at the gene ends were 5 bases for V and 0 bases for J; bases not matched to a gene: 3. This CDR3 contains 14 residues. CDR1 is SGHTA, CDR2 FQGNSA, per germline. CDR3 amino acids: CASSLRGYQETQYF. The CDR3, as DNA: TGTGCCAGCAGCCTGCGGGGGTACCAAGAGACCCAGTACTTC.

The gene calls are TRBV20-1 and TRBJ1-1; 9 bases agree with TRBD1. Unmatched junction bases numbered 9, after V lost 8 bases and J lost 5 bases. CDR3 size: 13 residues. Germline V gene lookup returns CDR1 DFQATT and CDR2 SNEGSKA (reference sequence). The CDR3 loop is CSSRDRASTEAFF. The CDR3 DNA reads as TGCAGTAGCCGGGACAGGGCGAGTACTGAAGCTTTCTTT.

The chain carries TRBV4-1 and TRBJ2-5; D is perhaps TRBD2 (5 bases). Germline loops: CDR1 MGHRA, CDR2 YSYEKL. The CDR3 is 13 amino acids. Trimming pared 3 bases from V and 5 bases from J, leaving 10 bases between. The CDR3 here is CASSHILVETQYF. The CDR3 nucleotides read TGCGCCAGCAGCCACATACTAGTTGAGACCCAGTACTTC.

Only a few counts were recorded for this clonotype. This chain links TRBV5-1 with TRBJ2-5; TRBD2 might be the D (7 bases). Per the germline V gene, CDR1 is SGHRS and CDR2 is YFSETQ. CDR3 length equals 16 residues. V was cut by 7 bases and J by 5 bases, with 24 bases left in between. The CDR3 DNA follows: TGCGCCAGCTCTCCCATCACGGGGGGCGGGCAGGAGACCCAGTACTTC. Translated: CASSPITGGGQETQYF.

This clonotype has ten or more counts. This rearrangement joins TRBV5-1 to TRBJ2-1; 10 nucleotides match TRBD2. Trimming at V came to 1 base and at J to 5 bases, leaving 6 bases not matched to a gene. This CDR3 has 16 amino acids. Germline CDR1 and CDR2: SGHRS and YFSETQ. DNA for the CDR3: TGCGCCAGCAGCTTGACCCCCAGCGGGGGGGACAATGAGCAGTTCTTC. It is translated as CASSLTPSGGDNEQFF.

The V call is TRBV6-2 or TRBV6-3, the J call TRBJ1-5, with 7 bases aligning to TRBD1. V was clipped by 2 bases and J by 5 bases; unmatched bases: 12. Germline loops: CDR1 MNHEY, CDR2 SVGEGT. CDR3 size: 17 residues. CDR3 amino acids: CASSYPHDREADQPQHF. In nucleotides, the CDR3 is TGTGCCAGCAGTTACCCACACGACAGGGAGGCTGATCAGCCCCAGCATTTT.

The chain carries TRBV6-2 or TRBV6-3 and TRBJ2-1; 11 bases align to TRBD2. Trimming cost V 7 bases and J 10 bases; bases outside gene matches: 12. CDR1 and CDR2 from the germline V gene are MNHEY and SVGEGT. CDR3 length equals 15 residues. CDR3 protein: CASTFPLAGGGEQFF. The CDR3 region has the DNA TGTGCCAGCACCTTTCCGCTAGCGGGGGGTGGGGAGCAGTTCTTC.